The 24 T cell receptor beta chains below all came from one sample that was sequenced in a study of blood T cell repertoires in COVID-19 (dated by TCRdb to 2019 to 2021). To prepare the library, the immunoSEQ multiplex PCR assay was applied. The source is immuneACCESS, and TCRdb retained only in-frame sequences with V and J called. Part of the clones is not carried over; for the studies checked, unresolved V genes explain less than half of this, and the remainder is unexplained. In this sample the table shows roughly 100,000 clones, roughly four fifths of which occur a single time. 4% to 5.5% of the sample is taken by the ten largest. Input material: peripheral blood. Source of these receptors: a man aged 55 to 70 with acute or convalescent COVID-19.

This clone came up a few times. This chain joins TRBV5-1 and TRBJ2-2; 7 bases map to TRBD2. Germline V CDR1 and CDR2: SGHRS, YFSETQ. After removal of 2 bases from V and 6 bases from J, the junction contained 7 bases not matched to a gene. The CDR3 has 15 amino acids. As DNA, the CDR3 is TGCGCCAGCAGCTTCTCCTCGCGGGAGTCCGGGGAGCTGTTTTTT. This translates into CASSFSSRESGELFF.

This clone was found once. The chain uses TRBV7-6 and TRBJ1-2, with 9 bases fitting TRBD1. This CDR3 has 16 residues. Germline V CDR1 and CDR2: SGHVS, FNYEAQ. After removal of 5 bases from V and 8 bases from J, the junction contained 15 bases not matched to a gene. The CDR3 reads CASSLGTGISVQGYTF. In nucleotides, the CDR3 is TGTGCCAGCAGCCTAGGGACAGGGATTTCAGTGCAGGGCTACACCTTC.

The chain carries TRBV6-2 or TRBV6-3 and TRBJ2-7; 8 nucleotides line up with TRBD2. Germline V gene sequence: CDR1 MNHEY, CDR2 SVGEGT. CDR3 length: 15 amino acids. V shed 4 bases and J 1 base; nucleotides not matched to a gene: 6. The CDR3 DNA follows: TGTGCCAGCAGTTCGGGAGGGGCCGGGTCCTACGAGCAGTACTTC. This encodes CASSSGGAGSYEQYF.

V is TRBV7-8 and J is TRBJ1-2; TRBD1 matches at 7 bases. The ends lost 5 bases at V and 7 bases at J; junction bases unmatched: 4. Germline V CDR1 and CDR2: SGHVS, FQNEAQ. There are 12 residues in the CDR3. The CDR3: CASSETGFGYTF. CDR3 coding DNA: TGTGCCAGCAGCGAGACAGGGTTTGGCTACACCTTC.

The chain has TRBV10-3 and TRBJ2-5, with 11 bases matching TRBD1. The CDR3 extends over 14 amino acids. J gave up 3 bases and V 7 bases, and 4 bases lay outside the gene matches. From germline, CDR1 is ENHRY and CDR2 SYGVKD. This CDR3 is CAITPGQGEETQYF. The CDR3 DNA reads as TGTGCCATCACCCCGGGACAGGGGGAAGAGACCCAGTACTTC.

The V call is TRBV30, the J call TRBJ1-2, with TRBD1 as a possible D gene (5 bases). Germline V gene data show CDR1 as GTSNPN and CDR2 as SVGIG (reference sequence). Trimming removed 2 bases from V and 1 base from J, with 11 bases in between. The CDR3 covers 14 residues. CDR3 sequence reads: CAWSRTSLNYGYTF. The CDR3 nucleotides are TGTGCCTGGAGTCGGACATCACTTAACTATGGCTACACCTTC.

The V and J genes are TRBV7-9 and TRBJ2-1; 13 bases are shared with TRBD2. The CDR3 runs 17 residues. Germline CDR1 reads SEHNR; CDR2 reads FQNEAQ (reference sequence). V lost 5 bases to trimming and J lost 12 bases; unmatched junction nucleotides: 16. CDR3 loop: CASSPGRGLAGIGGQFF. CDR3 DNA: TGTGCCAGCAGCCCGGGGAGGGGACTAGCGGGAATAGGGGGGCAGTTCTTC.

This clone occurred once. The chain couples TRBV29-1 to TRBJ1-1, with D possibly TRBD1 on 5 matching bases. The germline V gene encodes CDR1 SQVTM and CDR2 ANQGSEA. The CDR3 spans 12 residues. Trimming left V 1 base short and J 6 bases short, with 9 bases between. The CDR3 DNA reads TGCAGCGTTGAAGTGACAGTGTCTGAAGCTTTCTTT. Translating gives CSVEVTVSEAFF.

In this sample, this clone turned up many times. J is TRBJ2-1 and V is TRBV5-1, with TRBD2 identical over 8 bases. Trimming removed 5 bases from V and 6 bases from J; junction bases left unmatched: 4. This CDR3 comprises 13 residues. The V gene's germline CDR1 is SGHRS and CDR2 YFSETQ. The CDR3 spells CASSLAGINEQFF. The CDR3 bases are TGCGCCAGCAGTTTAGCGGGGATCAATGAGCAGTTCTTC.

This sequence joins TRBV2 and TRBJ2-7; possible D gene TRBD1, 5 bases. The germline CDR1 and CDR2 sequences are SNHLY and FYNNEI. CDR3 length equals 15 residues. Between the trimmed V and J ends, which lost 10 bases and 3 bases, there was a span of 22 bases. The DNA of the CDR3 is TGTGCCACCCGGGTCTCTCGGCAGGGAAACTACGAGCAGTACTTC. The encoded protein is CATRVSRQGNYEQYF.

The chain joins TRBV20-1 to TRBJ2-7; D not certain. This CDR3 region has 11 residues. Germline loops: CDR1 DFQATT, CDR2 SNEGSKA (reference sequence). V dropped 3 bases and J dropped 1 base, with 4 bases sitting between them. CDR3 nucleotide sequence: TGCAGTGCTAGGGAGTCCTACGAGCAGTACTTC. As protein: CSARESYEQYF.

The CDR3 DNA follows: TGCGCCAGCAGCTCCCTAGCGGGGGACCACGAGCAGTACTTC. Its translation: CASSSLAGDHEQYF. The rearrangement uses TRBV5-1 and TRBJ2-7, with 10 nucleotides matching TRBD2. The germline V gene has CDR1 SGHRS and CDR2 YFSETQ. The CDR3 consists of 14 residues. With V trimmed by 3 bases and J by 5 bases, 5 bases remained unmatched.

This clone has just a few counts. CDR3 nucleotides: TGCGCCAGCAGCCTCTCGACAGGGGATAATTCACCCCTCCACTTT. Amino acids: CASSLSTGDNSPLHF. The chain employs TRBV5-1 and TRBJ1-6; 8 nucleotides line up with TRBD1. V lost 4 bases and J lost 5; bases outside the gene matches: 5. CDR3 length: 15 amino acids. CDR1 and CDR2 from the germline V gene are SGHRS and YFSETQ.

The rearrangement joins TRBV7-9 to TRBJ1-4, with TRBD1 identical over 8 bases. CDR3 length equals 14 residues. Looked up from germline, CDR1 is SEHNR and CDR2 is FQNEAQ (reference sequence). With 5 bases clipped from V and 5 bases from J, the junction kept 4 bases outside the gene matches. CDR3 DNA: TGTGCCAGCAGCCGGCAGGGGGCAAATGAAAAACTGTTTTTT. Its protein product is CASSRQGANEKLFF.

The genes are TRBV19 and TRBJ1-2, with D unclear. CDR3 size: 15 residues. Trimming took 1 base from V and 3 from J, leaving 12 bases between them. Germline CDR1 is LNHDA and CDR2 is SQIVND (reference sequence). The CDR3 here is CASSIGRGQDYGYTF. CDR3 coding DNA: TGTGCCAGTAGTATAGGACGGGGTCAGGACTATGGCTACACCTTC.

The rearrangement joins TRBV5-8 to TRBJ2-7; D is unresolved. The V gene lost 2 bases and the J gene lost 0 bases, with 9 bases spanning the gap. CDR3 length: 14 residues. Germline V CDR1 and CDR2: SGHTS, YDEGEE. The CDR3 loop reads CASSLYSYSYEQYF. DNA of the CDR3: TGTGCCAGCAGCTTATACAGTTACTCCTACGAGCAGTACTTC.

The chain joins TRBV18 to TRBJ2-7; TRBD2 matches at 15 bases. V trimming: 4 bases; J trimming: 5 bases; junction bases outside the gene matches: 6. Germline V gene sequence: CDR1 KGHSH, CDR2 LQKENI. The CDR3 loop spans 16 amino acids. The DNA of the CDR3 is TGTGCCAGCTCACTGGGGACTAGCGGGAGGTCCAACGAGCAGTACTTC. Translation: CASSLGTSGRSNEQYF.

The V call is TRBV6-5, the J call TRBJ2-4, with D tentatively TRBD2 (6 bases). Germline loops: CDR1 MNHEY, CDR2 SVGAGI. There are 14 residues in the CDR3. Between the trimmed V and J ends, which lost 6 bases and 0 bases, there was a span of 9 bases. DNA of the CDR3: TGTGCCAGCAGGGAGGGAACAGCCAAAAACATTCAGTACTTC. Encoded protein: CASREGTAKNIQYF.

This chain uses TRBV4-1 with TRBJ2-7, with 9 bases identical to TRBD2. V trimming: 3 bases; J trimming: 3 bases; junction bases outside the gene matches: 9. The CDR3 is 16 amino acids. The germline V gene has CDR1 MGHRA and CDR2 YSYEKL. As DNA, the CDR3 is TGCGCCAGCAGCCAGGTAGCGGGAGCTGCTCTCTACGAGCAGTACTTC. It is translated as CASSQVAGAALYEQYF.

The rearrangement links TRBV7-2 to TRBJ2-2, with a tentative D call TRBD1 (5 bases). CDR1 and CDR2 (germline): SGHTA, FQGNSA. V gave up 2 bases and J gave up 6 bases, with 16 bases separating them. This CDR3 region has 16 residues. CDR3 in DNA: TGTGCCAGCAGCTTATTGCCAGGGTCGGTCGCCGGGGAGCTGTTTTTT. Its protein product is CASSLLPGSVAGELFF.

The rearrangement links TRBV7-2 to TRBJ1-2; TRBD1 matches at 7 bases. The V gene end was trimmed by 2 bases and the J gene end by 0 bases; junction bases not matched to a gene: 3. Germline values: CDR1 SGHTA, CDR2 FQGNSA. The CDR3 runs 15 residues. The CDR3 DNA reads TGTGCCAGCAGCTTAAGGGGGCCGACTAACTATGGCTACACCTTC. This codes for CASSLRGPTNYGYTF.

The J gene is TRBJ2-1, the V gene TRBV5-1; 7 bases fit TRBD1. The length of the CDR3 is 13 residues. Looked up from germline, CDR1 is SGHRS and CDR2 is YFSETQ. V shed 4 bases, J shed 8 bases, and the junction held 6 bases outside the gene matches. CDR3 sequence (DNA): TGCGCCAGCAGCGCCCGGACAGGCTATGAGCAGTTCTTC. This gives the protein CASSARTGYEQFF.

This clone has just a few counts. The genes are TRBV27 and TRBJ2-1, with 7 bases lining up with TRBD2. Trimming removed 6 bases from V and 7 bases from J; junction bases left unmatched: 9. The CDR3 is made up of 14 amino acids. The germline V gene encodes CDR1 MNHEY and CDR2 SMNVEV (reference sequence). The CDR3: CASRGGGFRNEQFF. The CDR3 DNA reads as TGTGCCAGCAGGGGCGGGGGTTTCAGGAATGAGCAGTTCTTC.

This clone was detected once. The chain combines TRBV18 with TRBJ2-3, with TRBD2 identical over 7 bases. Trimming at V came to 3 bases and at J to 8 bases, leaving 17 bases not matched to a gene. This CDR3 spans 17 amino acids. In germline, CDR1 is KGHSH, CDR2 LQKENI. CDR3: CASSPLGIAGLPVTQYF. The CDR3 nucleotides are TGTGCCAGCTCACCCCTCGGAATAGCGGGCTTGCCAGTTACGCAGTATTTT.